The rows below give T cell receptor beta chains drawn from one sample of a study of blood T cell repertoires in COVID-19. Repertoires were generated with immunoSEQ multiplex PCR, while TCRdb's copy carries only in-frame clones and drops some. The profile covers around 160,000 clones, with roughly 86% appearing a single time and 2.3% taken by the ten largest. Sequenced sample: peripheral blood. The source is a human donor in a cohort sampled during active COVID-19. Both conserved end residues are part of each CDR3. A D gene is named only where the DNA matches it firmly. A row's size may be missing; if present it is once, few, many or a size class.

cdr3_length	v_call	d_call	clone_size	j_call	cdr3_aa	cdr3_nt
13	TRBV7-2	TRBD1	few	TRBJ2-2	CASSDRATGELFF	TGTGCCAGCAGCGACAGGGCCACCGGGGAGCTGTTTTTT
12	TRBV9	NA	NA	TRBJ2-2	CASSVANGELFF	TGTGCCAGCAGCGTAGCTAACGGGGAGCTGTTTTTT
15	TRBV10-3	TRBD1	NA	TRBJ1-5	CAISGTVVSNQPQHF	TGTGCCATCAGCGGGACAGTCGTCTCCAATCAGCCCCAGCATTTT
14	TRBV5-1	NA	NA	TRBJ2-6	CASSAAAGANVLTF	TGCGCCAGCAGTGCGGCGGCTGGGGCCAACGTCCTGACTTTC
14	TRBV5-8	TRBD1	NA	TRBJ1-2	CASSQTQGARGYTF	TGTGCCAGCAGCCAAACGCAGGGGGCGCGGGGCTACACCTTC
18	TRBV7-3	TRBD2	once	TRBJ2-1	CASSPLGSGRPLYNEQFF	TGTGCCAGCAGCCCATTGGGAAGCGGGAGACCCCTATACAATGAGCAGTTCTTC
16	TRBV25-1	NA	NA	TRBJ1-2	CASSEAGGKDYYGYTF	TGTGCCAGCAGTGAGGCGGGGGGAAAGGATTACTATGGCTACACCTTC
15	TRBV11-2	TRBD2	once	TRBJ2-5	CASSWTSGRQETQYF	TGTGCCAGCAGCTGGACTAGCGGGAGACAAGAGACCCAGTACTTC
15	TRBV5-6	NA	NA	TRBJ2-2	CASSLLLKNTGELFF	TGTGCCAGCAGCTTGCTGTTAAAGAACACCGGGGAGCTGTTTTTT
15	TRBV19	TRBD1	NA	TRBJ1-2	CASSQGPGGYDGYTF	TGTGCCAGTAGCCAAGGGCCAGGGGGCTACGATGGCTACACCTTC
15	TRBV27	NA	NA	TRBJ2-7	CASSLNGGTFYEQYF	TGTGCCAGCAGTTTAAACGGGGGGACATTCTACGAGCAGTACTTC
17	TRBV28	TRBD1	once	TRBJ1-5	CASSWRLGQYSNQPQHF	TGTGCCAGCAGTTGGAGATTGGGACAGTATAGCAATCAGCCCCAGCATTTT
13	TRBV4-1	TRBD1	once	TRBJ1-1	CASSPTGVTEAFF	TGCGCCAGCAGCCCAACAGGGGTGACTGAAGCTTTCTTT
16	TRBV7-9	NA	NA	TRBJ2-3	CASSWRVDSRTDTQYF	TGTGCCAGCAGCTGGCGGGTGGACTCTCGCACAGATACGCAGTATTTT
16	TRBV10-3	TRBD2	NA	TRBJ2-1	CAISGELAGGRNEQFF	TGTGCCATCAGTGGGGAGCTAGCGGGGGGGCGCAATGAGCAGTTCTTC
15	TRBV19	NA	NA	TRBJ1-2	CASSIGTIFNYGYTF	TGTGCCAGTAGTATAGGGACTATCTTTAACTATGGCTACACCTTC
13	TRBV13	NA	NA	TRBJ2-3	CASSSLVPDTQYF	TGTGCCAGCAGCTCACTAGTTCCAGATACGCAGTATTTT
14	TRBV5-1	NA	NA	TRBJ2-3	CASSLSQTTDTQYF	TGCGCCAGCAGCTTGTCACAAACCACAGATACGCAGTATTTT
18	TRBV7-9	NA	NA	TRBJ2-7	CASSYQRRNRDISYEQYF	TGTGCCAGCAGCTATCAGAGGAGAAACCGGGACATCTCCTACGAGCAGTACTTC
16	TRBV6-2/TRBV6-3	TRBD1	NA	TRBJ1-6	CASSHARGQYNSPLHF	TGTGCCAGCAGTCACGCGAGGGGACAGTACAATTCACCCCTCCACTTT
14	TRBV5-1	NA	NA	TRBJ1-4	CASSLDGRGEKLFF	TGCGCCAGCAGCCTTGACGGGAGAGGAGAAAAACTGTTTTTT
18	TRBV7-2	TRBD1	NA	TRBJ1-3	CASSLGPYRTGPGNTIYF	TGTGCCAGCAGCTTAGGCCCATATAGGACAGGGCCTGGAAACACCATATATTTT
16	TRBV4-2	TRBD2	NA	TRBJ2-1	CASSQERGGPENEQFF	TGTGCCAGCAGCCAAGAACGGGGGGGCCCGGAGAATGAGCAGTTCTTC
17	TRBV30	TRBD1	NA	TRBJ1-1	CAWSVDRGTGLNTEAFF	TGTGCCTGGAGTGTTGATAGGGGGACAGGCCTGAACACTGAAGCTTTCTTT
14	TRBV5-1	NA	NA	TRBJ2-3	CASSLQVVTDTQYF	TGCGCCAGCAGCCTGCAGGTGGTCACAGATACGCAGTATTTT